A single sample gave rise to the 14 T cell receptor beta chains below, sequenced in a study of T cell repertoires in cytomegalovirus infection. TCRdb re-derived calls from the reads in MiXCR, one entry per CDR3 protein. The sample carries 740,000 or so distinct CDR3 sequences, 35% recorded once. The sequenced sample was PBMCs. Source of these receptors: a human donor in good health (CMV status not recorded). Some clones in this sample may be carry-over from other donors' samples.

This clonotype was seen only a few times. The chain joins TRBV7-2 to TRBJ1-2, with D uncertain. The CDR3 is 12 amino acids. Trimming removed 1 base at V and 8 bases at J, with 8 bases between. CDR1 is SGHTA and CDR2 is FQGNSA in the germline V gene. The CDR3 nucleotides are TGTGCCAGCAGCTTAGACGGGCTCGGCTACACCTTC. Protein: CASSLDGLGYTF.

This sequence joins TRBV28 and TRBJ1-2, with TRBD1 identical over 7 bases. With V trimmed by 6 bases and J by 8 bases, 15 bases remained unmatched. Germline V gene data show CDR1 as MDHEN and CDR2 as SYDVKM. CDR3 size: 15 residues. CDR3 amino acids: CASSPTGEGADGYTF. CDR3 nucleotide sequence: TGTGCCAGCAGCCCCACCGGGGAGGGGGCCGACGGCTACACCTTC.

DNA for the CDR3: TGTGCCACCGCCGGGACAGATCAAGAGACCCAGTACTTC. Translating it yields CATAGTDQETQYF. This rearrangement joins TRBV28 to TRBJ2-5; 7 bases match TRBD1. The CDR3 has 13 amino acids. With 10 bases clipped from V and 2 bases from J, the junction kept 7 bases outside the gene matches. From germline, CDR1 is MDHEN and CDR2 SYDVKM.

This clonotype was seen only a few times. The V gene is TRBV5-1, the J gene TRBJ2-2; 7 bases match TRBD1. The CDR3 runs to 16 residues. V was pared by 5 bases and J by 7 bases, with 14 bases of the junction left unmatched. Germline V gives CDR1 SGHRS, CDR2 YFSETQ. Here the CDR3 reads CASSLLTTGSGGELFF. The CDR3 DNA follows: TGCGCCAGCAGTTTATTGACGACAGGGTCGGGCGGGGAGCTGTTTTTT.

This clonotype was detected a few times. This chain connects TRBV7-2 to TRBJ2-7; 8 nucleotides agree with TRBD1. Germline CDR1 reads SGHTA; CDR2 reads FQGNSA. The CDR3 runs 17 residues. V was pared by 1 base and J by 0 bases, with 8 bases of the junction left unmatched. The CDR3 sequence is CASSLDLQGVNSYEQYF. CDR3 DNA: TGTGCCAGCAGCTTAGACTTACAGGGGGTAAACTCCTACGAGCAGTACTTC.

In this sample, this clonotype turned up a few times. The chain couples TRBV28 to TRBJ2-7; D possibly corresponds to TRBD1 (5 bases). The CDR3 consists of 14 residues. Trimming took 3 bases from V and 6 from J, leaving 15 bases between them. Germline V gives CDR1 MDHEN, CDR2 SYDVKM. In DNA, the CDR3 is TGTGCCAGCAGTTTGCTCTCTGGGGCCGGCGAGCAGTACTTC. Amino acids: CASSLLSGAGEQYF. The variable domain in full, with the rest retrieved from reference TRBV28 and TRBJ2-7, is DVKVTQSSRYLVKRTGEKVFLECVQDMDHENMFWYRQDPGLGLRLIYFSYDVKMKEKGDIPEGYSVSREKKERFSLILESASTNQTSMYLCASSLLSGAGEQYFGPGTRLTVT.

The V gene is TRBV7-9, the J gene TRBJ1-2; 7 bases agree with TRBD1. The CDR3 contains 12 residues. The trim removed 3 bases at V and 7 bases at J, leaving 2 bases unmatched. Germline CDR1 reads SEHNR; CDR2 reads FQNEAQ (reference sequence). DNA of the CDR3: TGTGCCAGCAGCTTGGGACAGCTTGGCTACACCTTC. Protein product: CASSLGQLGYTF. Looking up the rest from reference TRBV7-9 and TRBJ1-2 gives the full variable domain: DTGVSQNPRHKITKRGQNVTFRCDPISEHNRLYWYRQTLGQGPEFLTYFQNEAQLEKSRLLSDRFSAERPKGSFSTLEIQRTEQGDSAMYLCASSLGQLGYTFGSGTRLTVV.

This clonotype came up a few times. CDR3 residues: CATSRSASSSYNSPLHF. In nucleotides, the CDR3 is TGTGCCACCAGCAGATCCGCAAGTAGCTCCTATAATTCACCCCTCCACTTT. The chain combines TRBV15 with TRBJ1-6; D remains unclear. V was trimmed by 2 bases and J by 0 bases, leaving 11 bases between them. This CDR3 region has 17 residues. From germline, CDR1 is LNHNV and CDR2 YYDKDF (reference sequence). The full variable domain, in which reference TRBV15 and TRBJ1-6 provide the parts outside the CDR3, is DAMVIQNPRYQVTQFGKPVTLSCSQTLNHNVMYWYQQKSSQAPKLLFHYYDKDFNNEADTPDNFQSRRPNTSFCFLDIRSPGLGDTAMYLCATSRSASSSYNSPLHFGNGTRLTVT.

This chain connects TRBV7-9 to TRBJ2-5; no clear D. The CDR3 runs 12 residues. Trimming left V 1 base short and J 5 bases short, with 5 bases between. The germline gives CDR1 SEHNR, CDR2 FQNEAQ (reference sequence). CDR3 nucleotide sequence: TGTGCCAGCAGCTTAGAATCGGAGACCCAGTACTTC. This gives the protein CASSLESETQYF. The whole variable domain, remainder taken from reference TRBV7-9 and TRBJ2-5, is DTGVSQNPRHKITKRGQNVTFRCDPISEHNRLYWYRQTLGQGPEFLTYFQNEAQLEKSRLLSDRFSAERPKGSFSTLEIQRTEQGDSAMYLCASSLESETQYFGPGTRLLVL.

The CDR3 region has the DNA TGTGCCAGTAGTATAGTAGTTTCGGGGAATGGCTATGGCTACACCTTC. It yields the protein CASSIVVSGNGYGYTF. The chain employs TRBV19 and TRBJ1-2, with no clear D. The V gene lost 1 base and the J gene lost 4 bases, with 16 bases spanning the gap. The CDR3 length is 16 residues. Per germline, CDR1 LNHDA and CDR2 SQIVND (reference sequence).

The rearrangement joins TRBV7-2 to TRBJ1-3, with a tentative D call TRBD1 (5 bases). This CDR3 comprises 17 residues. From germline, CDR1 is SGHTA and CDR2 FQGNSA. V dropped 2 bases and J dropped 0 bases, with 14 bases sitting between them. Written as DNA, the CDR3 is TGTGCCAGCAGCTTATACAGGAGATCCCTCTCTGGAAACACCATATATTTT. It codes for CASSLYRRSLSGNTIYF.

The table lists this clonotype with a few counts. The V and J genes are TRBV27 and TRBJ1-6; the D gene is possibly TRBD1 (5 bases). V was shortened by 1 base and J by 10 bases, with 14 bases between the two germline ends. There are 15 residues in the CDR3. From germline, CDR1 is MNHEY and CDR2 SMNVEV (reference sequence). CDR3 sequence: CASSLLRPRGSPLHF. CDR3 bases: TGTGCCAGCAGTTTATTGCGGCCCCGGGGCTCACCCCTCCACTTT.

This clonotype has just one count. This may come from a read error, since a much larger clone is one base off. The chain carries TRBV7-2 and TRBJ1-2, with a possible D match to TRBD1 (5 bases). Germline CDR1 is SGHTA and CDR2 is FQGNSA. The CDR3 extends over 15 amino acids. The CDR3 protein is CASSWLSGANYGYNF. In DNA, the CDR3 is TGTGCCAGCAGCTGGCTCTCCGGGGCTAACTATGGCTACAACTTC.

The J gene is TRBJ1-1, the V gene TRBV7-2; D is unclear. Trimming removed 5 bases at V and 6 bases at J, with 10 bases between. In germline, CDR1 is SGHTA, CDR2 FQGNSA. This CDR3 has 12 amino acids. In nucleotides, the CDR3 is TGTGCCAGCAGCCGCCGGGGTCCTGAAGCTTTCTTT. The encoded protein is CASSRRGPEAFF.